The TCR beta chain under discussion was sequenced for a study of shared clonotypes between healthy human individuals. Sequencing on ten immunoSEQ deep assay plates was performed for unsorted PBMC DNA. Original processing methods: ImmunoSEQ supplied junction-only sequences lacking quality scores, so filtering was different. Clones were read by immunoSEQ multiplex PCR, and TCRdb kept only the in-frame ones, dropping some. V, J and clone size are taken as reported in that table, and D and trimming were inferred from the DNA itself. This table holds fewer than 650,000 clones, less than 80% found once. Source material: PBMCs. The sequence was obtained from a woman aged 35 to 49 in good health. Some clones in this sample may be carry-over from other donors' samples.

CDR3 residues: CASSPTTGNTEAFF. The CDR3 region has the DNA TGTGCCAGCAGCCCAACGACAGGGAACACTGAAGCTTTCTTT. The V and J genes are TRBV7-2 and TRBJ1-1, with D perhaps matching TRBD1 (6 bases). CDR3 size: 14 residues. Per the germline V gene, CDR1 is SGHTA and CDR2 is FQGNSA. V gave up 5 bases and J gave up 1 base, with 11 bases separating them.